This TCR beta chain was profiled in a study of blood T cell repertoires in COVID-19. On the study more broadly: PBMCs, B-cell-depleted T cells, or T cells were the source of the cDNA or gDNA that made up the material.

Participants had their cohort set by participant-reported clinical history. Looked up from germline, CDR1 is SGHVS and CDR2 is FNYEAQ. This CDR3 has 13 residues. V was trimmed by 1 base and J by 5 bases, leaving 6 bases between them. Data came from immunoSEQ multiplex PCR; TCRdb stores just in-frame clones and leaves some out. The sample records over 250,000 clones, over 75% being singletons. The V and J genes are TRBV7-6 and TRBJ1-5; D remains ambiguous. The receptor was isolated from a woman in her 30s who had recovered from COVID-19. Sequencing input: PBMCs or T cells enriched from blood (not recorded which). The CDR3 spells CASSLDRDQPQHF. For the CDR3, the DNA is TGTGCCAGCAGCTTAGATCGGGATCAGCCCCAGCATTTT.